These 3 T cell receptor beta chains share one sample of origin, sequenced in a study of T-cell reconstitution after alpha-beta-depleted transplantation in children. For TCRbeta, the library was prepared with unique molecular identifiers. TCRdb passed the PCR reads through MiXCR, listing each CDR3 protein once. The sample contains around 100,000 distinct CDR3 sequences, about 9.4% of which appear only once. This sample comprised PBMCs, obtained before TCRalphabeta/CD19-depleted stem cell transplant. These receptor sequences come from a boy younger than 10 with acute lymphoblastic leukemia, due to receive a stem cell transplant.

In this sample, this clonotype turned up a few times. The chain has TRBV5-1 and TRBJ1-6; TRBD1 matches 8 bases. From germline, CDR1 is SGHRS and CDR2 YFSETQ. There are 14 residues in the CDR3. V lost 4 bases and J lost 10; bases outside the gene matches: 7. DNA of the CDR3: TGCGCCAGCAGCGCGGACAGGGCAGACTCACCCCTCCACTTT. It codes for CASSADRADSPLHF.

This clonotype came up a few times. The V call is TRBV30, the J call TRBJ1-3; the D is unclear. The CDR3 is 11 amino acids. Germline CDR1 GTSNPN, CDR2 SVGIG (reference sequence). Trimming stripped 1 base from V and 6 bases from J, with 4 bases between. CDR3 loop: CAWSAENTIYF. CDR3 nucleotide sequence: TGTGCCTGGAGTGCGGAAAACACCATATATTTT.

This clonotype has a count of ten or more. The chain employs TRBV24-1 and TRBJ2-1; TRBD1 matches at 9 bases. CDR1 is KGHDR and CDR2 is SFDVKD in the germline V gene. The CDR3 length is 16 residues. V dropped 4 bases and J dropped 6; count of bases not matched to a gene: 9. The DNA for the CDR3 is TGTGCCACCAGTGAATTTCAGGACAGGGGAGGCAATGAGCAGTTCTTC. It translates to CATSEFQDRGGNEQFF.